This passage covers 24 T cell receptor beta chains from one sample sequenced in a study of blood T cell repertoires in COVID-19. Libraries were prepared by immunoSEQ multiplex PCR; TCRdb keeps only in-frame clonotypes and omits some of them. Among some 76,000 clones listed, approximately 80% were seen once. The sample comprised peripheral blood. These receptor sequences come from a woman in her sixties with acute or convalescent COVID-19.

This clone has just a few counts. V is TRBV6-1 and J is TRBJ1-6; 8 bases align to TRBD1. This CDR3 is 14 amino acids long. Losses at the gene ends were 3 bases for V and 10 bases for J; bases not matched to a gene: 5. Germline V CDR1 and CDR2: MNHNS, SASEGT. CDR3 sequence: CASSDADRESPLHF. CDR3 nucleotides: TGTGCCAGCAGTGACGCGGACAGGGAATCACCCCTCCACTTT.

V usage is TRBV3-1 (or the pseudogene TRBV3-2) and J usage is TRBJ1-1; D is uncertain. CDR1 LGHDT and CDR2 YNNKEL come from the germline V gene (reference sequence). V lost 1 base to trimming and J lost 4 bases, with 16 bases between them. CDR3 length: 16 residues. CDR3 coding DNA: TGTGCCAGCAGCCAAGCAAGCCCGCCCCGGGGCACTGAAGCTTTCTTT. Encoded protein: CASSQASPPRGTEAFF.

V is TRBV7-9 and J is TRBJ2-7; tentative D call: TRBD1 (5 bases). The V gene lost 4 bases and the J gene lost 3 bases, with 19 bases spanning the gap. From germline, CDR1 is SEHNR and CDR2 FQNEAQ (reference sequence). This CDR3 is built from 16 residues. The CDR3 is CASSSGHGIADYEQYV. The DNA for the CDR3 is TGTGCCAGCAGCTCAGGACATGGAATCGCCGACTACGAGCAGTACGTC.

The chain joins TRBV24-1 to TRBJ1-6; possible D gene TRBD1, 6 bases. The CDR3 spans 15 residues. Trimming removed 9 bases from V and 9 bases from J, with 20 bases in between. Germline V gene sequence: CDR1 KGHDR, CDR2 SFDVKD. For the CDR3, the DNA is TGTGCCACCCAGGACGGGGGGCCTGGGGTTTCACCCCTCCACTTT. It codes for CATQDGGPGVSPLHF.

A few counts support this clone. This chain uses TRBV12-5 with TRBJ1-1; unclear D gene. Deletions cut 7 bases from V and 13 bases from J, with 22 bases between. Germline lookup yields CDR1 LGHNT and CDR2 FRNRAP. This CDR3 is built from 13 residues. CDR3 in amino acids: CASDREGRGLGFF. CDR3 nucleotide sequence: TGTGCTAGTGATCGGGAGGGTCGTGGGCTGGGTTTCTTT.

This clone was observed a handful of times. The J gene is TRBJ1-1, the V gene TRBV5-1, with 8 bases matching TRBD1. The CDR3 runs to 15 residues. CDR1 and CDR2 (germline): SGHRS, YFSETQ. V gave up 2 bases and J gave up 0 bases; unmatched junction bases: 3. CDR3 nucleotide sequence: TGCGCCAGCAGCTTAGTGGACAGGGTGAACACTGAAGCTTTCTTT. It yields the protein CASSLVDRVNTEAFF.

This chain connects TRBV5-5 to TRBJ1-2; 10 bases are a match to TRBD1. With 0 bases clipped from V and 7 bases from J, the junction kept 3 bases outside the gene matches. CDR3 length: 14 residues. Germline V gene lookup returns CDR1 SGHKS and CDR2 YYEKEE (reference sequence). CDR3 sequence reads: CASSLGQGAFGYTF. Here the CDR3 DNA reads TGTGCCAGCAGCTTGGGACAGGGGGCTTTTGGCTACACCTTC.

The chain uses TRBV5-1 and TRBJ2-1, with 7 bases identical to TRBD1. The CDR3 totals 15 residues. Germline V gene data show CDR1 as SGHRS and CDR2 as YFSETQ. V gave up 4 bases and J gave up 5 bases; unmatched junction bases: 9. Written as DNA, the CDR3 is TGCGCCAGCAGCGCCCTGGACAGGATTAACAATGAGCAGTTCTTC. Its translation is CASSALDRINNEQFF.

This chain joins TRBV12-3 or TRBV12-4 and TRBJ1-1; D call uncertain. With 6 bases removed from V and 9 bases from J, the gap between germline ends came to 8 bases. CDR3 length: 10 amino acids. The CDR3 region has the DNA TGTGCCAGCAGCTTCCCCCAAGCTTTCTTT. Translated, it gives CASSFPQAFF.

The J gene is TRBJ1-1, the V gene TRBV7-2; a possible D gene is TRBD1 (5 bases). CDR3 length equals 14 residues. Germline-derived CDR1 and CDR2 are SGHTA and FQGNSA. Trimming left V 3 bases short and J 3 bases short, with 11 bases between. For the CDR3, the DNA is TGTGCCAGCAGCTTTTCAGGGAGGTACACTGAAGCTTTCTTT. Protein sequence: CASSFSGRYTEAFF.

The V call is TRBV5-4, the J call TRBJ1-1, with D possibly being TRBD1 (5 bases). Trimming shortened V by 3 bases and J by 0 bases, and 15 bases separated the two germline ends. This CDR3 comprises 16 residues. Germline V gene lookup returns CDR1 SGHNT and CDR2 YYREEE (reference sequence). CDR3 nucleotides: TGTGCCAGCAGCTCAGGGAGGTCCATGGTGAACACTGAAGCTTTCTTT. It encodes CASSSGRSMVNTEAFF.

The table lists this clone with a few counts. The gene calls are TRBV28 and TRBJ2-1, with D perhaps TRBD1 (6 bases). Trimming stripped 7 bases from V and 4 bases from J, with 8 bases between. The CDR3 contains 12 residues. In germline, CDR1 is MDHEN, CDR2 SYDVKM. In DNA form, the CDR3 reads TGTGCCAGCACGACAGGTTACAATGAGCAGTTCTTC. Amino acid sequence: CASTTGYNEQFF. Looking up the rest from reference TRBV28 and TRBJ2-1 gives the full variable domain: DVKVTQSSRYLVKRTGEKVFLECVQDMDHENMFWYRQDPGLGLRLIYFSYDVKMKEKGDIPEGYSVSREKKERFSLILESASTNQTSMYLCASTTGYNEQFFGPGTRLTVL.

The genes are TRBV11-2 and TRBJ2-7; perhaps TRBD1 as D (5 bases). CDR1 is SGHAT, CDR2 FQNNGV, per germline. The CDR3 covers 15 residues. Between the trimmed V and J ends, which lost 1 base and 1 base, there was a span of 11 bases. In DNA form, the CDR3 reads TGTGCCAGCAGCTTAGCAGCAGGGAAGTCCTACGAGCAGTACGTC. It is translated as CASSLAAGKSYEQYV.

The chain's CDR3 is CASSLTGGSSGANVLTF. CDR3 in DNA: TGTGCCAGCAGCTTAACAGGGGGTAGCTCTGGGGCCAACGTCCTGACTTTC. This chain uses TRBV7-9 with TRBJ2-6; TRBD1 aligns across 8 bases. The V gene's germline CDR1 is SEHNR and CDR2 FQNEAQ (reference sequence). Trimming removed 2 bases from V and 0 bases from J; junction bases left unmatched: 3. The CDR3 extends over 17 amino acids.

V and J are TRBV5-1 and TRBJ2-2; 10 bases match TRBD2. This CDR3 has 18 amino acids. The J segment lost 4 bases and the V segment lost 0 bases, leaving 9 bases of the junction unmatched. Per the germline V gene, CDR1 is SGHRS and CDR2 is YFSETQ. CDR3 bases: TGCGCCAGCAGCTTGGCCCCCGTAGCGGGGGGAGTCACCGGGGAGCTGTTTTTT. Its protein is CASSLAPVAGGVTGELFF.

The J gene is TRBJ1-6, the V gene TRBV5-4; 7 nucleotides line up with TRBD1. Germline trimming cut 4 bases from V and 7 bases from J; bases unmatched to any gene: 8. This CDR3 is built from 15 residues. CDR1 SGHNT and CDR2 YYREEE come from the germline V gene (reference sequence). The CDR3 nucleotides are TGTGCCAGCAGCGTCACCCCAGGGGGAAATTCACCCCTCCACTTT. It yields the protein CASSVTPGGNSPLHF.

This clone was picked up a small number of times. V usage is TRBV15 and J usage is TRBJ1-3; D is possibly TRBD1 (6 bases). V was shortened by 1 base and J by 0 bases, with 13 bases between the two germline ends. Germline lookup yields CDR1 LNHNV and CDR2 YYDKDF (reference sequence). The CDR3 sequence is 17 residues long. The CDR3 sequence is CATSRATRGFSGNTIYF. The DNA for the CDR3 is TGTGCCACCAGCAGAGCAACCAGGGGATTCTCTGGAAACACCATATATTTT.

The chain employs TRBV19 and TRBJ1-5; possible D gene TRBD1, 6 bases. From germline, CDR1 is LNHDA and CDR2 SQIVND (reference sequence). The ends were cut back, 4 bases at V and 2 bases at J, with 12 bases in the middle. This CDR3 region has 15 residues. Here the CDR3 DNA reads TGTGCCAGTAGTACCTGGACAGTTGGCAATCAGCCCCAGCATTTT. The encoded protein is CASSTWTVGNQPQHF.

This clone was seen repeatedly, ten times or more. The chain recombines TRBV12-3 or TRBV12-4 with TRBJ2-7; D remains unclear. Between the trimmed V and J ends, which lost 3 bases and 3 bases, there was a span of 3 bases. The CDR3 spans 11 residues. The chain's CDR3 is CASSFNYEQYF. The CDR3, as DNA: TGTGCCAGCAGTTTTAACTACGAGCAGTACTTC.

As DNA, the CDR3 is TGTGCCAGCAGCGCGGACAGGGGTTGGTACGAGCAGTACGTC. As protein: CASSADRGWYEQYV. The chain recombines TRBV6-4 with TRBJ2-7; 9 bases line up with TRBD1. Germline CDR1 is MRHNA and CDR2 is SNTAGT. The CDR3 has 14 amino acids. The V gene end was trimmed by 6 bases and the J gene end by 4 bases; junction bases not matched to a gene: 7.

The chain employs TRBV10-3 and TRBJ2-7; the D is unclear. The germline CDR1 and CDR2 sequences are ENHRY and SYGVKD. The V and J ends lost 0 bases and 0 bases respectively, with 24 bases between them. The CDR3 is made up of 20 amino acids. The DNA of the CDR3 is TGTGCCATCAGTGAGTCGAGATGGCCACGGCCAGGCCAAAGCTCCTACGAGCAGTACTTC. Its translation is CAISESRWPRPGQSSYEQYF.

This clone has a single count. The chain uses TRBV24-1 and TRBJ1-5; 7 bases fit TRBD1. J gave up 0 bases and V 6 bases, and 7 bases lay outside the gene matches. The CDR3 covers 16 residues. Germline values: CDR1 KGHDR, CDR2 SFDVKD. The CDR3 region is CATSPRTGFSNQPQHF. CDR3 in DNA: TGTGCCACCAGTCCTCGGACAGGCTTTAGCAATCAGCCCCAGCATTTT.

The chain links TRBV18 to TRBJ2-3, with 10 bases aligning to TRBD1. Germline V CDR1 and CDR2: KGHSH, LQKENI. The CDR3 length is 19 residues. Trimming removed 8 bases from V and 0 bases from J; junction bases left unmatched: 17. The CDR3, as DNA: TGTGCCAGCCATATCACCGGGACAGGGGATCTTTCTAGCACAGATACGCAGTATTTT. Translating it yields CASHITGTGDLSSTDTQYF.

The gene calls are TRBV10-2 and TRBJ1-1; D is undetermined. The CDR3 sequence is 11 residues long. The germline V and J ends were trimmed by 8 bases and 6 bases, with 10 bases remaining between them. The germline CDR1 and CDR2 sequences are WSHSY and SAAADI. CDR3 amino acids: CASGRAAEAFF. The CDR3 DNA sequence: TGCGCCAGCGGCCGCGCGGCTGAAGCTTTCTTT.